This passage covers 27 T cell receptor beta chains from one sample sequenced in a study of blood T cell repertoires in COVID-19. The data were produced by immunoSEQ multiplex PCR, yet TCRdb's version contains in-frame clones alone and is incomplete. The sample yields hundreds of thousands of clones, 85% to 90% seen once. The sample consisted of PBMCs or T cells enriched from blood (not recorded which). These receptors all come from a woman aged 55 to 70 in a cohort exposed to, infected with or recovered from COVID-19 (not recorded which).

CDR3 in amino acids: CASSFPGTGELFF. CDR3 DNA sequence: TGTGCCAGCAGCTTCCCTGGGACAGGGGAGCTGTTTTTT. This sequence joins TRBV12-3 or TRBV12-4 and TRBJ2-2, with TRBD1 as a possible D gene (6 bases). This CDR3 spans 13 amino acids. The V and J ends lost 6 bases and 8 bases respectively, with 13 bases between them.

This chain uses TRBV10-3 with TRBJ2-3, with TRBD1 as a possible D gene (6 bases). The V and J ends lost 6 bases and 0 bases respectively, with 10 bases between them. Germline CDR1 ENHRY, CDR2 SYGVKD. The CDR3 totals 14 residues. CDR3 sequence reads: CAISYRVSTDTQYF. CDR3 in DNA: TGTGCCATCAGCTACAGGGTTAGCACAGATACGCAGTATTTT.

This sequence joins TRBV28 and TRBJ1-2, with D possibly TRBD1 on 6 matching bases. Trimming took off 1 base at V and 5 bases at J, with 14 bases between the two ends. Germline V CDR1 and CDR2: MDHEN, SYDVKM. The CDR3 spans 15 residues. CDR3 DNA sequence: TGTGCCAGCAGTTTATCGGACAGCGCGACTTATGGCTACACCTTC. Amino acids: CASSLSDSATYGYTF.

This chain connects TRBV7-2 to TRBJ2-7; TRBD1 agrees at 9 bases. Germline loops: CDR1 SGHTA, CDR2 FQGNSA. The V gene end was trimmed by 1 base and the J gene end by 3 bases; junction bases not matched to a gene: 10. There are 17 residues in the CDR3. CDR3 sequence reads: CASSLGTGARSYYEQYF. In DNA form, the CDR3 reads TGTGCCAGCAGCTTAGGGACAGGGGCCCGCTCCTACTACGAGCAGTACTTC.

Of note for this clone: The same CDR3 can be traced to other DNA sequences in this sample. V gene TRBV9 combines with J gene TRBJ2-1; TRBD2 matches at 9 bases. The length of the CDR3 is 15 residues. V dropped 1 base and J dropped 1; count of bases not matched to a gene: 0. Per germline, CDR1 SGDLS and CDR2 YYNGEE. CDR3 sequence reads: CASSVLAGSYNEQFF. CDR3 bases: TGTGCCAGCAGCGTACTAGCGGGGTCCTACAATGAGCAGTTCTTC.

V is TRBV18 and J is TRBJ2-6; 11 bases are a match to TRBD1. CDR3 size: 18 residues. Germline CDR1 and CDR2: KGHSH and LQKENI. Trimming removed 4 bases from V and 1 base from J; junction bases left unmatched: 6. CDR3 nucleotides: TGTGCCAGCTCACAGAGGACAGGGGGCTCATCTGGGGCCAACGTCCTGACTTTC. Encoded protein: CASSQRTGGSSGANVLTF.

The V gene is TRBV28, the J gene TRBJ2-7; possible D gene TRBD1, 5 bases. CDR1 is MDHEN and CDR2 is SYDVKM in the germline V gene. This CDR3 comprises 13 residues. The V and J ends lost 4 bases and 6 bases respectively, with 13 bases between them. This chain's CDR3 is CASSSTGEIEQYF. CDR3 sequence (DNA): TGTGCCAGCAGTTCCACAGGTGAAATCGAGCAGTACTTC.

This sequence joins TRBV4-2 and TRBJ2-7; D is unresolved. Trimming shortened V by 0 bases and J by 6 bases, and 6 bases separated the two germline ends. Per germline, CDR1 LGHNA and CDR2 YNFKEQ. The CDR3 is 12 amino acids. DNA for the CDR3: TGTGCCAGCAGCCAAGAGGCTTCCGAGCAGTACTTC. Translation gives CASSQEASEQYF.

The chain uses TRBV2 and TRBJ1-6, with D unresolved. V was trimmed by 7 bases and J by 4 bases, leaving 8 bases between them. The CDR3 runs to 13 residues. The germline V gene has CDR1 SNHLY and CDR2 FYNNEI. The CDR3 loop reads CASKRTYNSPLHF. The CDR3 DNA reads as TGTGCCAGCAAACGAACTTATAATTCACCCCTCCACTTT.

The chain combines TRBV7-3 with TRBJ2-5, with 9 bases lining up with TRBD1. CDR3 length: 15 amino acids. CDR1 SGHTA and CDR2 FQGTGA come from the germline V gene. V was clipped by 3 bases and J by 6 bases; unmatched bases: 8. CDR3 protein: CASSLGQGKEQTQYF. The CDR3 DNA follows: TGTGCCAGCAGCTTGGGACAGGGAAAAGAACAGACCCAGTACTTC.

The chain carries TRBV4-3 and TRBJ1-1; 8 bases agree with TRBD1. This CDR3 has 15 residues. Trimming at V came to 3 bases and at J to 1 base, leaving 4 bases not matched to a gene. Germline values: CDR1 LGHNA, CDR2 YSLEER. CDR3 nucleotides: TGCGCCAGCAGCCAGAGGGACAGGCAGAACACTGAAGCTTTCTTT. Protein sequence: CASSQRDRQNTEAFF.

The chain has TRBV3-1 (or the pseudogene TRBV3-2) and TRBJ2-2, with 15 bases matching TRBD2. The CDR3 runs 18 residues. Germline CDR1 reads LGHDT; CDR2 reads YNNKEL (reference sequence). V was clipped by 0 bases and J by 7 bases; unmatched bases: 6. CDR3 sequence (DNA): TGTGCCAGCAGCCAAGAGGGACTAGCGGGAGGAAACGGCGGGGAGCTGTTTTTT. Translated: CASSQEGLAGGNGGELFF.

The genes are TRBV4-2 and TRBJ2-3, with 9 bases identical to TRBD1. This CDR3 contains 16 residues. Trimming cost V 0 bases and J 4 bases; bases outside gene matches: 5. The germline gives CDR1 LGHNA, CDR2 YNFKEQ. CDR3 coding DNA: TGTGCCAGCAGCCAAGATCCACAGGGGGCCCCAGATACGCAGTATTTT. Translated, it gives CASSQDPQGAPDTQYF.

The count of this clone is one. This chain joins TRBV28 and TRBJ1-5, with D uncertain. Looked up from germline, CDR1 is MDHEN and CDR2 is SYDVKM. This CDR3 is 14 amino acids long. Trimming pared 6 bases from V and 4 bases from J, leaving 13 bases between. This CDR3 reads CASRSRVANQPQHF. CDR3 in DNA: TGTGCCAGCAGGAGCCGGGTCGCTAATCAGCCCCAGCATTTT.

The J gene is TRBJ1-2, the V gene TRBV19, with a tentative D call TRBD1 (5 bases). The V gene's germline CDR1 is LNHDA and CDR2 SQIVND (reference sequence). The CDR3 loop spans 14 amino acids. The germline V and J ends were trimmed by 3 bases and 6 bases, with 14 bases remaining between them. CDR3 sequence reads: CASSMGQPWDGYTF. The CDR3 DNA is TGTGCCAGTAGTATGGGGCAGCCCTGGGATGGCTACACCTTC.

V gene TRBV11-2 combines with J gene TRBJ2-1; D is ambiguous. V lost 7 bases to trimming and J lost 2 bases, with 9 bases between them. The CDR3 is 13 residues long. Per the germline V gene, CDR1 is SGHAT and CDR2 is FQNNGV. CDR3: CASTLGPYNEQFF. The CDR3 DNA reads TGTGCCAGCACACTGGGCCCCTACAATGAGCAGTTCTTC.

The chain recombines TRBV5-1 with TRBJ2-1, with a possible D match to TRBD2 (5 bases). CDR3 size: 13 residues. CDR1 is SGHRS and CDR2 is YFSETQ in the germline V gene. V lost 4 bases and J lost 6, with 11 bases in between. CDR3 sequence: CASSPLDTNEQFF. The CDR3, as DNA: TGCGCCAGCAGCCCACTAGATACCAATGAGCAGTTCTTC.

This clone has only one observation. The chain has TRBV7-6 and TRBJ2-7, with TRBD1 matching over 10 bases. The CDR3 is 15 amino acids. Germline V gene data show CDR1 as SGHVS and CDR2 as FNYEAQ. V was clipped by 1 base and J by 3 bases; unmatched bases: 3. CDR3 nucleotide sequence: TGTGCCAGCAGCTTAGAGGGGACAGGGGACTACGAGCAGTACTTC. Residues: CASSLEGTGDYEQYF.

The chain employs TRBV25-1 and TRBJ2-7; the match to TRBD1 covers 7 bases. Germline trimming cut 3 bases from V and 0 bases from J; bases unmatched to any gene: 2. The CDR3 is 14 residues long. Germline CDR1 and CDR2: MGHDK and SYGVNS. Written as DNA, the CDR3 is TGTGCCAGCAGTGACCGGACAGGCTCCTACGAGCAGTACTTC. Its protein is CASSDRTGSYEQYF.

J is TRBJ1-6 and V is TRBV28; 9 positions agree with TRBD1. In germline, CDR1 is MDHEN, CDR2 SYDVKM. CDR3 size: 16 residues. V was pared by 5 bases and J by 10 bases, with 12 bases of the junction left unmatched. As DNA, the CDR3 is TGTGCCAGCAGTCCAACCTCCGGGACAGGGCAATCACCCCTCCACTTT. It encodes CASSPTSGTGQSPLHF.

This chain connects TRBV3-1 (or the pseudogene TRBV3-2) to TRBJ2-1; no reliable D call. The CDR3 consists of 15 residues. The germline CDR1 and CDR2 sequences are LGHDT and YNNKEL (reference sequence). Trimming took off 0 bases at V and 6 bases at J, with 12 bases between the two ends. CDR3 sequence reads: CASSQDLVDSNEQFF. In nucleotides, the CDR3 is TGTGCCAGCAGCCAAGATTTGGTAGATAGCAATGAGCAGTTCTTC.

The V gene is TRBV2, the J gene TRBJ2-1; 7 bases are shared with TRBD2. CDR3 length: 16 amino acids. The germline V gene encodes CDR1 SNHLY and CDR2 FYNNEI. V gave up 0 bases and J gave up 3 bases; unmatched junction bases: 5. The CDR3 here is CASSEALPSGYNEQFF. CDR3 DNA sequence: TGTGCCAGCAGTGAAGCGTTACCTAGCGGCTACAATGAGCAGTTCTTC.

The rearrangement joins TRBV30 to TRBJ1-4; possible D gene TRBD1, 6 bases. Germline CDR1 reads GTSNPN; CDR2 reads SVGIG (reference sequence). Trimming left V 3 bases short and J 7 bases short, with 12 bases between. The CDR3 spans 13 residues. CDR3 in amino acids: CAWRWGPAEKLFF. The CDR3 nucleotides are TGTGCCTGGAGATGGGGGCCCGCTGAAAAACTGTTTTTT.

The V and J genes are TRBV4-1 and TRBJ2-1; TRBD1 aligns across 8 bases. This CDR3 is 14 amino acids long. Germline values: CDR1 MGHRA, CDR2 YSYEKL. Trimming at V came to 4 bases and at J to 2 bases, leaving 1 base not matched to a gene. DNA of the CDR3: TGCGCCAGCAGCCTGACAGGGGCCTACAATGAGCAGTTCTTC. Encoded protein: CASSLTGAYNEQFF.

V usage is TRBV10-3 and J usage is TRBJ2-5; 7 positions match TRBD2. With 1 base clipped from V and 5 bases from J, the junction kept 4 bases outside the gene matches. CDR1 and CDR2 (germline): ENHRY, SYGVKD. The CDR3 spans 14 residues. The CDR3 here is CAISELDGRETQYF. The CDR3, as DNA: TGTGCCATCAGTGAGTTAGACGGGAGGGAGACCCAGTACTTC.

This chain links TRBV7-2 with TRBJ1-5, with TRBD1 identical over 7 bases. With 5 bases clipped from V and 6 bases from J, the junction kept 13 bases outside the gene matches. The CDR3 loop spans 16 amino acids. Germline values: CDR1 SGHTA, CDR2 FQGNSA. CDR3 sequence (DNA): TGTGCCAGCAGCCAACTGACAGGGACTGTTCCTCAGCCCCAGCATTTT. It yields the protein CASSQLTGTVPQPQHF.

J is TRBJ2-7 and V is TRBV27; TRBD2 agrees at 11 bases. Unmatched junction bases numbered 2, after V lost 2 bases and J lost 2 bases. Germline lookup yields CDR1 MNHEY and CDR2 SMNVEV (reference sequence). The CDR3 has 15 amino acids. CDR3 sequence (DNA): TGTGCCAGCAGTTTAGAACTAGCGGGAGCCTACGAGCAGTACTTC. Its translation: CASSLELAGAYEQYF.